The clone carrying this T cell receptor beta chain was found a few times. After isolation, RNA underwent reverse transcription to generate cDNA as the sequencing template. The table came from immunoSEQ multiplex PCR; TCRdb's copy has only in-frame clones and leaves some out. Altogether approximately 90,000 clones are present, about two thirds being singletons, with the ten largest covering 15% to 20%. Stated treatment: oral pan-JAK inhibitor, 5-10 mg twice daily. These data belong to a study of CD8+ T cells in alopecia areata. V shed 7 bases, J shed 7 bases, and the junction held 8 bases outside the gene matches. Looked up from germline, CDR1 is SQVTM and CDR2 is ANQGSEA. This CDR3 contains 13 residues.

This sequence originates from a human donor with alopecia areata. The rearrangement joins TRBV29-1 to TRBJ2-1, with 9 bases aligning to TRBD2. The source was CD8+ T cells sorted from blood, collected between weeks 43 and 45, from a patient treated with tofacitinib. CDR3: CSAAAGGLNEQFF. For the CDR3, the DNA is TGCAGCGCAGCCGCGGGGGGGTTAAATGAGCAGTTCTTC.